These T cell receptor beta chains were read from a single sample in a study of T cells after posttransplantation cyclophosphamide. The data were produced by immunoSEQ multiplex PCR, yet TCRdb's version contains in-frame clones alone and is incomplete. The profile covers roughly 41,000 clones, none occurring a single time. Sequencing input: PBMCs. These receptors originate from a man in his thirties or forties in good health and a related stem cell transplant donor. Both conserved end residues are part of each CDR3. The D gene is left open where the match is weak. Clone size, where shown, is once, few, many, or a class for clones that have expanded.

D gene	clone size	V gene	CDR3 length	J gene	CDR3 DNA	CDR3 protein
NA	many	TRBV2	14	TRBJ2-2	TGTGCCAGCATGACAGGAGGCAACACCGGGGAGCTGTTTTTT	CASMTGGNTGELFF
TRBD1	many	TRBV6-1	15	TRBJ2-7	TGTGCCAGCACTTATGAGTGGGACAGCTTAAACGAGCAGTACTTC	CASTYEWDSLNEQYF
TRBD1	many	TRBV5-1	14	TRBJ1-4	TGCGCCAGCAGCTTGGATCGACAGGGAGGAAAACTGTTTTTT	CASSLDRQGGKLFF
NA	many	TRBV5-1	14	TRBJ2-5	TGCGCCAGCAGCTTGGGGCAGCGAAAAGAGACCCAGTACTTC	CASSLGQRKETQYF
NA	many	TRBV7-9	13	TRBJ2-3	TGTGCCAGCCACGAACAGTCAGCAGATACGCAGTATTTT	CASHEQSADTQYF
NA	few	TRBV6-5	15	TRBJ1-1	TGTGCCAGCAGTTACGCGGACGCCCGGGGGGGTATAGCTTTCTTT	CASSYADARGGIAFF
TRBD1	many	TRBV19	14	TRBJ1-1	TGTGCCAGTAGTATTCAGGGGGTGAACACTGAAGCTTTCTTT	CASSIQGVNTEAFF
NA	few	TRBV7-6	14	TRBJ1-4	TGTGCCAGCAGCTTGCGGACGGGGGATGAAAAACTGTTTTTT	CASSLRTGDEKLFF
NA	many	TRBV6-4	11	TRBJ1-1	TGTGCCAGCATGAGGGGGGGTGAAGCTTTCTTT	CASMRGGEAFF
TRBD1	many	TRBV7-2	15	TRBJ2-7	TGTGCCAGCAGCTTATGGGACAGGACCATCTACGAGCAGTACTTC	CASSLWDRTIYEQYF
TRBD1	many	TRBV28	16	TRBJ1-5	TGTGCCAGCAGTTTCGGAGTGACAGGGGGCGTTCAGCCCCAGCATTTT	CASSFGVTGGVQPQHF
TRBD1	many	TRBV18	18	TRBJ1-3	TGTGCCAGCTCACCACCCCCGGGACAGGGAATCCTTGGAAACACCATATATTTT	CASSPPPGQGILGNTIYF
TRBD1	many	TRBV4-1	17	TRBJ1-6	TGCGCCAGCAGCCAGGCCGGGACAGGGAAATTGGGATCACCCCTCCACTTT	CASSQAGTGKLGSPLHF
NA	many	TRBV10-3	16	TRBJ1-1	TGTGCCATCAGTGATACCCCGGTCTCCATGAACACTGAAGCTTTCTTT	CAISDTPVSMNTEAFF
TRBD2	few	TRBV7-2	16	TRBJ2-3	TGTGCCAGCAGCATAAGACTAGCGGGGGCCGCAGATACGCAGTATTTT	CASSIRLAGAADTQYF
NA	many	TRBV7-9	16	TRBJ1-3	TGTGCCAGCAGCTTAGGACGGGGTGGCTCTGGAAACACCATATATTTT	CASSLGRGGSGNTIYF
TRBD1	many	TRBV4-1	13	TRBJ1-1	TGCGCCAGCAGCGACAGGGAAGTCACTGAAGCTTTCTTT	CASSDREVTEAFF
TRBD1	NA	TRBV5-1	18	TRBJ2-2	TGCGCCAGCAGCTTGGTACGAGGCGGGACAGGGTACGGCGGGGAGCTGTTTTTT	CASSLVRGGTGYGGELFF
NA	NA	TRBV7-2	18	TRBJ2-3	TGTGCCAGCAGCCCTGGTCCACTAGCACCCCGGAGCACAGATACGCAGTATTTT	CASSPGPLAPRSTDTQYF
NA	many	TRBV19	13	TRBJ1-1	TGTGCCAGTACATGGACAGCGAACACTGAAGCTTTCTTT	CASTWTANTEAFF
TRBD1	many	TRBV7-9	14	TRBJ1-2	TGTGCCAGCAGCTTAGTACAGGGGCCCTATGGCTACACCTTC	CASSLVQGPYGYTF
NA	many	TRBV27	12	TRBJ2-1	TGTGCCAGCAGTGGGACTCACAATGAGCAGTTCTTC	CASSGTHNEQFF
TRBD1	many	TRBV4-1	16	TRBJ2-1	TGCGCCAGCAGGGCTTTTACAGGGGGTGGGTACAATGAGCAGTTCTTC	CASRAFTGGGYNEQFF
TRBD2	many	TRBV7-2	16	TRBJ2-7	TGTGCCAGCAGCTGGACTAGCGGGGGGACGTCCTACGAGCAGTACTTC	CASSWTSGGTSYEQYF
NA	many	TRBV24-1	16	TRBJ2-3	TGTGCCACCAGTGACCGGGGGGCGAGTGATACAGATACGCAGTATTTT	CATSDRGASDTDTQYF